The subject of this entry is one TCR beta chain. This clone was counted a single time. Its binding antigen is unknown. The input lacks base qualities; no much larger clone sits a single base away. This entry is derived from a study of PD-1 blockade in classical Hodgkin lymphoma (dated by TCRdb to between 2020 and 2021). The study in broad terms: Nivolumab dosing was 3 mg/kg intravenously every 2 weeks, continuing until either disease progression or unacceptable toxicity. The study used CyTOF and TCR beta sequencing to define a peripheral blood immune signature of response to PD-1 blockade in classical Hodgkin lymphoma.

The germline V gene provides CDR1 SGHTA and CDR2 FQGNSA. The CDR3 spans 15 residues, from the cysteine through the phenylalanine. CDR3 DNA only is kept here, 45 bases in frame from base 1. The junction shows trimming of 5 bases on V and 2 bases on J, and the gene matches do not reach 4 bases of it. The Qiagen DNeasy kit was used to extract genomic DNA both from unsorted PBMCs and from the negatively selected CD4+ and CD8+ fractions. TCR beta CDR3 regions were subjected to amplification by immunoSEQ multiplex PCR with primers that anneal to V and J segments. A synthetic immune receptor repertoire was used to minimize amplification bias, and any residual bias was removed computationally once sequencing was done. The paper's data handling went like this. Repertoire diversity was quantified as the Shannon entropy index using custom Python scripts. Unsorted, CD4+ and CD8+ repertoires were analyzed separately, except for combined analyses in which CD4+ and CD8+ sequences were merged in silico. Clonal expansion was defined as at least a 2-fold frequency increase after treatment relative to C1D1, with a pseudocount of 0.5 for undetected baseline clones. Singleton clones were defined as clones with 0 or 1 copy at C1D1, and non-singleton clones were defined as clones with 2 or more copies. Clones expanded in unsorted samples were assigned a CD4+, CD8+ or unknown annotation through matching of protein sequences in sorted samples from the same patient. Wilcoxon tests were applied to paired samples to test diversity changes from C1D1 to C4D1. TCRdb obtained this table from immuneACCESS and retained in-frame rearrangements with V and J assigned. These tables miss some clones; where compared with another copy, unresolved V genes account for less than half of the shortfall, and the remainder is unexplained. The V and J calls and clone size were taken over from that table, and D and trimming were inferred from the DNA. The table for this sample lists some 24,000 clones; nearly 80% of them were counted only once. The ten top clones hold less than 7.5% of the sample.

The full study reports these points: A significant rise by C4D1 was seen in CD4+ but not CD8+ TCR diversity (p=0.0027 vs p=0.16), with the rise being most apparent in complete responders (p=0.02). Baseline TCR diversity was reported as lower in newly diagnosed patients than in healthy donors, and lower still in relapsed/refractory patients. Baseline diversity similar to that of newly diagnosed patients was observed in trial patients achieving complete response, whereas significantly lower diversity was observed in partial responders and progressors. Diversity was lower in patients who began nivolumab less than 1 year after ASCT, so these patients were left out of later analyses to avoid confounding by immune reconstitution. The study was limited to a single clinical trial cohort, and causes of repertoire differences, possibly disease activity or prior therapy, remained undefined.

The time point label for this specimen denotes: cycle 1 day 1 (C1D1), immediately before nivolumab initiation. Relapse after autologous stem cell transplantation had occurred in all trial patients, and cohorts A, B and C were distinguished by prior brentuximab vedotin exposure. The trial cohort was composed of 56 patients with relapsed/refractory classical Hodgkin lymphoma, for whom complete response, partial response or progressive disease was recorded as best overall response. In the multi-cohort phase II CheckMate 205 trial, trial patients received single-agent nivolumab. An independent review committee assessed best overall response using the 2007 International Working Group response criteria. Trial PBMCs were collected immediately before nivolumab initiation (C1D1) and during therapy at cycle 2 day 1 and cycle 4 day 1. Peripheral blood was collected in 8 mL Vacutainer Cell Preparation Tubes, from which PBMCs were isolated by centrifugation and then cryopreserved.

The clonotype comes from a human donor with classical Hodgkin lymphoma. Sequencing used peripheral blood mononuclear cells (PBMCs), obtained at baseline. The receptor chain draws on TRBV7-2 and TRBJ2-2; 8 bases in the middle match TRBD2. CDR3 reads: CASSRLARNTGELFF. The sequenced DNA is TGTGCCAGCAGCCGACTAGCGAGAAACACCGGGGAGCTGTTTTTT. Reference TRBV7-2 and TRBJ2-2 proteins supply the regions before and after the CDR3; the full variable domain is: GAGVSQSPSNKVTEKGKDVELRCDPISGHTALYWYRQSLGQGLEFLIYFQGNSAPDKSGLPSDRFSAERTGGSVSTLTIQRTQQEDSAVYLCASSRLARNTGELFFGEGSRLTVL.